A selection of T cell receptor beta chains follows, all from one sample in a study of OX40 agonist ivuxolimab in advanced cancers. Measured with immunoSEQ multiplex PCR; TCRdb has only the in-frame clones, and not every one. This repertoire shows just under 85,000 clones, around 84% found once; its top ten account for 6.5% to 8%. The starting material was CD4+ or CD8+ T cells sorted from blood, obtained in a trial of the OX40 agonist ivuxolimab. These receptors all stem from an adult with an advanced solid tumor such as melanoma, head and neck, liver or kidney cancer. The CDR3 runs from the conserved cysteine through the conserved F or W. A D gene is named only where the DNA matches it firmly. Expanded clones are given a class, and other clones once, few, many or no size at all.

clone size	V gene	D gene	J gene	CDR3 length	CDR3 protein	CDR3 DNA
few	TRBV2	-	TRBJ1-1	16	CASRVGSRAGNTEAFF	TGTGCCAGCAGGGTCGGTTCGAGGGCGGGGAACACTGAAGCTTTCTTT
-	TRBV5-6	-	TRBJ1-2	13	CASSSGDFYGYTF	TGTGCCAGCAGCTCCGGGGATTTCTATGGCTACACCTTC
-	TRBV11-2	TRBD1	TRBJ1-3	15	CASSLDRGAGNTIYF	TGTGCCAGCAGCTTAGACAGGGGGGCTGGAAACACCATATATTTT
-	TRBV4-1	TRBD2	TRBJ2-1	17	CASSQGSWAGGVHEQFF	TGCGCCAGCAGCCAAGGGTCCTGGGCGGGGGGAGTCCATGAGCAGTTCTTC
-	TRBV19	-	TRBJ1-3	11	CASSIRDTIYF	TGTGCCAGTAGTATTCGGGACACCATATATTTT
once	TRBV2	TRBD2	TRBJ2-7	15	CASSEWREASYEQYF	TGTGCCAGCAGTGAGTGGCGGGAGGCCTCCTACGAGCAGTACTTC
-	TRBV6-5	-	TRBJ1-1	15	CASSYNLQMNTEAFF	TGTGCCAGCAGTTACAATTTACAGATGAACACTGAAGCTTTCTTT
-	TRBV30	-	TRBJ1-1	12	CAWSKEGFEAFF	TGTGCCTGGAGTAAGGAAGGGTTTGAAGCTTTCTTT
-	TRBV4-1	TRBD1	TRBJ1-4	16	CASSQDKDRGNEKLFF	TGCGCCAGCAGCCAGGACAAAGACAGGGGGAACGAAAAACTGTTTTTT
-	TRBV30	TRBD1	TRBJ1-2	16	CAWSVQTGAYGYGYTF	TGTGCCTGGAGTGTCCAGACAGGGGCCTATGGCTATGGCTACACCTTC
-	TRBV7-3	TRBD2	TRBJ2-1	14	CASSLASGSNEQFF	TGTGCCAGCAGCTTGGCTAGCGGGAGTAATGAGCAGTTCTTC
-	TRBV5-1	TRBD1	TRBJ1-2	14	CASSKETGNYGYTF	TGCGCCAGCAGCAAAGAGACAGGGAACTATGGCTACACCTTC
-	TRBV27	-	TRBJ1-5	13	CASSYGVDQPQHF	TGTGCCAGCAGTTACGGGGTCGATCAGCCCCAGCATTTT
-	TRBV11-3	-	TRBJ1-6	16	CASSPPGVGPISPLHF	TGTGCCAGCAGCCCCCCCGGAGTTGGGCCAATTTCACCCCTCCACTTT
-	TRBV19	-	TRBJ1-5	12	CASSIYQQPQHF	TGTGCCAGTAGTATTTACCAGCAGCCCCAGCATTTT
-	TRBV5-4	TRBD2	TRBJ2-1	15	CASSLAGVGDNEQFF	TGTGCCAGCAGTCTAGCGGGAGTGGGGGACAATGAGCAGTTCTTC
-	TRBV5-4	-	TRBJ2-7	14	CASSLVRDSYEQYF	TGTGCCAGCAGCCTCGTTAGGGACTCCTACGAGCAGTACTTC
-	TRBV18	-	TRBJ2-3	10	CASSPDTQYF	TGTGCCAGCTCACCAGATACGCAGTATTTT
-	TRBV6-5	-	TRBJ2-3	12	CASSYSGNTQYF	TGTGCCAGCAGTTACTCGGGGAATACGCAGTATTTT
few	TRBV12-5	-	TRBJ1-5	11	CASGFSEPQHF	TGTGCTAGTGGTTTCAGTGAGCCCCAGCATTTT
once	TRBV18	-	TRBJ2-5	13	CASSRTVQETQYF	TGTGCCAGCTCACGGACAGTACAAGAGACCCAGTACTTC
-	TRBV5-5	-	TRBJ2-7	15	CASSDQRSLSYEQYF	TGTGCCAGCAGCGACCAGCGGAGTCTCTCCTACGAGCAGTACTTC
-	TRBV6-6	-	TRBJ2-5	15	CASSSNRDKGETQYF	TGTGCCAGCAGTTCTAACAGGGATAAGGGGGAGACCCAGTACTTC
once	TRBV7-9	TRBD1	TRBJ1-4	15	CASSLPPGGNEKLFF	TGTGCCAGCAGCTTACCGCCAGGGGGTAATGAAAAACTGTTTTTT
once	TRBV5-1	TRBD1	TRBJ1-2	18	CASSLGLPLRQGAGGYTF	TGCGCCAGCAGCTTGGGACTACCTTTAAGACAGGGGGCTGGTGGCTACACCTTC
-	TRBV27	TRBD2	TRBJ2-5	16	CASSSPSGTRGMTQYF	TGTGCCAGCAGTTCCCCTAGCGGGACGAGGGGGATGACCCAGTACTTC
few	TRBV7-9	TRBD1	TRBJ1-1	14	CASRYPTGGTEAFF	TGTGCCAGCAGATATCCAACAGGGGGCACTGAAGCTTTCTTT
-	TRBV9	-	TRBJ1-4	13	CASSASSGEKLFF	TGTGCCAGCAGCGCCTCGTCGGGTGAAAAACTGTTTTTT
-	TRBV7-9	-	TRBJ1-4	11	CASSTYEKLFF	TGTGCCAGCAGCACCTATGAAAAACTGTTTTTT
-	TRBV6-5	-	TRBJ1-5	13	CASSYGPNQPQHF	TGTGCCAGCAGTTACGGTCCGAATCAGCCCCAGCATTTT
-	TRBV30	-	TRBJ1-6	10	CAWGTVALHF	TGTGCCTGGGGTACAGTCGCCCTCCACTTT
-	TRBV6-4	-	TRBJ2-1	13	CASSVLAGNEQFF	TGTGCCAGCAGTGTACTGGCTGGCAATGAGCAGTTCTTC
-	TRBV7-2	-	TRBJ1-5	12	CASSSDDQPQHF	TGTGCCAGCAGCTCAGACGACCAGCCCCAGCATTTT
once	TRBV11-3	-	TRBJ1-2	15	CASSLESSQAVGYTF	TGTGCCAGCAGCTTAGAATCCTCCCAGGCTGTTGGCTACACCTTC
once	TRBV19	-	TRBJ1-1	15	CASSKQWTANTEAFF	TGTGCCAGTAGTAAGCAGTGGACAGCGAACACTGAAGCTTTCTTT
-	TRBV5-6	TRBD1	TRBJ1-1	14	CASSLQGALPEAFF	TGTGCCAGCAGCTTACAGGGGGCGCTACCTGAAGCTTTCTTT
-	TRBV19	TRBD2	TRBJ2-1	15	CASSQEGLASYEQFF	TGTGCCAGTAGTCAGGAGGGACTAGCGTCATACGAGCAGTTCTTC
-	TRBV29-1	-	TRBJ2-7	15	CSVGTFRDRTYEQYF	TGCAGCGTTGGGACGTTCAGGGACCGTACCTACGAGCAGTACTTC
-	TRBV30	-	TRBJ1-2	14	CAGRAPRANYGYTF	TGTGCCGGCCGGGCCCCGAGAGCTAACTATGGCTACACCTTC
-	TRBV5-4	-	TRBJ1-6	16	CASSLSASSYNSPLHF	TGTGCCAGCAGCTTGTCCGCTAGCTCCTATAATTCACCCCTCCACTTT
-	TRBV11-2	TRBD2	TRBJ2-5	16	CASSLGTSGLQETQYF	TGTGCCAGCAGCTTGGGGACTAGCGGCCTCCAAGAGACCCAGTACTTC
-	TRBV7-8	-	TRBJ1-1	15	CASSLHRAGGTEAFF	TGTGCCAGCAGCTTACATCGTGCGGGCGGGACTGAAGCTTTCTTT